The text below deals with one TCR beta chain. Its antigen is not identified. Here immunoSEQ multiplex PCR was the method, and the copy in TCRdb shows in-frame clones only, minus some. The sample has around 77,000 clones, 70% to 80% seen once; the top ten hold more than 8%. This record comes from a study of radiotherapy plus CTLA-4 blockade in lung cancer. Across the whole study: Among enrolled patients, roughly 17% responded and more than 25% achieved disease control. Findings and limits, study-wide: TCR clones of tumor origin grew in blood after radiotherapy plus ipilimumab. Reports state that early shifts in blood T cell clones, with interferon-beta, best predicted response.

CTLA-4 blockade using ipilimumab, together with focal radiation, was received by patients with chemo-refractory metastatic non-small-cell lung cancer. The starting material was peripheral blood, obtained from a patient treated with radiotherapy plus ipilimumab. The receptor was isolated from a human donor with non-small cell lung cancer whose response to radiotherapy plus ipilimumab could not be evaluated.

CDR3 in amino acids: CASRSTAPNTGELFF. The CDR3 DNA sequence: TGTGCCAGCAGATCGACAGCCCCGAACACCGGGGAGCTGTTTTTT. This chain links TRBV6-1 with TRBJ2-2, with a weak D call TRBD1 (5 bases). Germline lookup yields CDR1 MNHNS and CDR2 SASEGT. CDR3 size: 15 residues. The V end was cut by 6 bases, the J end by 0 bases, with 11 bases between.